This T cell receptor beta chain appears in the sequencing data of a study of blood T cell repertoires in COVID-19. Across the whole study: Samples representing acute and convalescent COVID-19 were sourced from the United States, Italy and Spain. Sources were T cells, B-cell-depleted T cells, or PBMCs; the material itself was cDNA or gDNA.

This clone has only a few counts. In the study's own analysis: The assay estimated nucleated cells by amplifying reference gene primers. Clones were sequenced by immunoSEQ multiplex PCR, and TCRdb holds only the in-frame ones, with some missing. V and J calls and clone size are given by that table; D and trimming were obtained from the DNA. The sample holds tens of thousands of clones; roughly 76% are singletons and the top ten take around a sixth. Trimming pared 0 bases from V and 6 bases from J, leaving 9 bases between. Germline V gene data show CDR1 as LGHNA and CDR2 as YNFKEQ. This CDR3 spans 14 amino acids.

The rearrangement uses TRBV4-2 and TRBJ1-5, with D possibly being TRBD1 (5 bases). The TCR comes from a woman at least 80 years old with active or convalescent COVID-19. Material for sequencing was peripheral blood. The CDR3 is CASSQDQGGQPQHF. CDR3 nucleotides: TGTGCCAGCAGCCAAGATCAGGGCGGTCAGCCCCAGCATTTT.